This TCR beta chain was sequenced for a study of blood T cell repertoires in COVID-19. Study in general: Samples came from the United States, Italy and Spain, spanning acute and convalescent COVID-19.

This CDR3 is built from 20 residues. Trimming left V 4 bases short and J 2 bases short, with 29 bases between. The germline V gene has CDR1 SGHRS and CDR2 YFSETQ. Generated by immunoSEQ multiplex PCR, the TCRdb table keeps only in-frame clones and is missing some. The profile covers 72,000 or so clones, with about three quarters appearing a single time and around a tenth taken by the ten largest. The sequenced sample consisted of peripheral blood. The sequence derives from a human donor in a cohort sampled during active COVID-19. This sequence joins TRBV5-1 and TRBJ2-3; D not resolved. CDR3 bases: TGCGCCAGCAGCCCCGTGGTCTCCCCACCCCTCACAGCCCCCACAGATACGCAGTATTTT. This translates into CASSPVVSPPLTAPTDTQYF.